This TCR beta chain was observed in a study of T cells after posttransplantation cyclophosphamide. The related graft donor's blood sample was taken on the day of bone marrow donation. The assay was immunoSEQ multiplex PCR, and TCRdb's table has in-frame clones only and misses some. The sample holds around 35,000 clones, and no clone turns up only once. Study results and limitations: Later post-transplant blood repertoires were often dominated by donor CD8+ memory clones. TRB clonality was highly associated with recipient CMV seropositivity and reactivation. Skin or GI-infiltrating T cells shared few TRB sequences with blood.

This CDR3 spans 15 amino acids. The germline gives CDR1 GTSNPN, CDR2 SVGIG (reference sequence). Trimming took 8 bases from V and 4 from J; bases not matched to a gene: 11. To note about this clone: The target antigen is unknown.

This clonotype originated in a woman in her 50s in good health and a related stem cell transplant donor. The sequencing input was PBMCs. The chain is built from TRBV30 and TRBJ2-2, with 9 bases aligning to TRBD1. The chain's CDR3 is CAAPRRTGATGELFF. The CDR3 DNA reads TGTGCCGCGCCGCGAAGGACAGGGGCCACCGGGGAGCTGTTTTTT. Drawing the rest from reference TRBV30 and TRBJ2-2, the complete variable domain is SQTIHQWPATLVQPVGSPLSLECTVEGTSNPNLYWYRQAAGRGLQLLFYSVGIGQISSEVPQNLSASRPQDRQFILSSKKLLLSDSGFYLCAAPRRTGATGELFFGEGSRLTVL.